The source of this TCR beta chain is a study of CD4 T cells in relation to SARS-CoV-2 and coronaviruses (dated by TCRdb to the early 2020s). Background on the whole study: Shared crossreactive spike epitopes were mapped to their HLA restriction using patient-derived lymphoblastoid cell lines. Memory CD4+ T cell crossreactivity between SARS-CoV-2 and common cold coronavirus spike proteins was assessed at the TCR clonotype level in the study. The Adaptive Biotechnologies TCR-sequencing kit was used for samples from a few pre-COVID donors and for the naive versus memory experiments, whereas the other data were Illumina-based. Expansion assays from other donors in the study were sequenced with a different, Illumina-based TCR-beta assay.

From the cysteine through the phenylalanine, the CDR3 covers 15 amino acids. The DNA shown is the 45-base CDR3, in frame from base 1. V gives up 5 bases and J gives up 3 bases, and the segment between their germline ends measures 13 bases. Taken from the germline V gene, the CDR1 and CDR2 loops are SGHVS and FNYEAQ. Paper-wide results and their limitations: Crossreactivity analysis was centred on spike protein, so crossreactivity against other viral proteins was not assessed. Crossreactive clones showed significantly weaker SARS-CoV-2-driven expansion than monoreactive clones, consistent with antigenic imprinting. Pre-pandemic and post-infection samples were not both contributed by any donor, so tracing of the source of pre-existing responses was limited. Sequencing of naive versus memory cells indicated that the assay detects memory recall responses, not primary responses primed during culture. In approximately 60% of donors, memory CD4+ clonotypes turned up that crossrecognized SARS-CoV-2 and at least one common cold coronavirus spike. Small numbers of patients and of tested TCRs were a limitation of the study.

CD4+ T cells from unexposed donors were collected before the COVID-19 pandemic (2011-2018). Naive and memory CD4+ T cells were separated from cryopreserved PBMCs by first enriching for CD4 and then performing EasySep naive CD4+ T cell enrichment. The leukapheresis product for the unexposed donors was obtained through commercial purchase. Ficoll-Paque PLUS gradient centrifugation was used to isolate PBMCs from leukapheresis product or whole blood. PBMCs were either cryopreserved at -140°C or used fresh in the expansion assay. The QIAamp Micro DNA Kit was used to extract genomic DNA from the CD4+ T cells. Deep-resolution immunoSEQ TCR-beta sequencing was performed on DNA from uncultured naive and memory CD4+ T cells. The original methods were these. During preprocessing, nonproductive sequences were removed, along with CDR3s that did not begin with C, did not end with F or W, or were shorter than 7 amino acids. Cultured and uncultured naive and memory CD4+ repertoires were searched for CDR3s previously identified as spike- and CEF-reactive. After three terminal residues were trimmed from each end, CDR3 homology was quantified as pairwise Levenshtein distance using the stringdist R package. TCRdb holds this immuneACCESS table with in-frame rearrangements only. Some clones are missing; in checked studies, unresolved V genes explain under half, and the rest has no known cause. V and J calls and clone size come straight from that table; D and trimming were deduced from the DNA. The sample table shows roughly 71,000 clones, and around 87% are seen once. The ten largest clonotypes hold over 1.5% of the sample.

As for this clone: Which antigen it targets is not known. One base away there is no much larger clone; base qualities are not given.

This receptor was obtained from a human donor in good health. The chain is assembled from TRBV7-6 and TRBJ1-4; 5 matching bases give a weak D call of TRBD1. The material sequenced was memory CD4+ T cells from PBMCs. The sample's cell subset or site label is to be understood as: memory (non-naive) CD4+ T cells. The CDR3: CASSPQGWSNEKLFF. The DNA sequence reads TGTGCCAGCAGCCCTCAGGGTTGGTCTAATGAAAAACTGTTTTTT.